This TCR beta chain was recovered during a study of cytomegalovirus exposure and HLA in healthy donors. The CDR3 consists of 14 residues. The V end was cut by 4 bases, the J end by 3 bases, with 14 bases between. Per the germline V gene, CDR1 is SGHNT and CDR2 is YYREEE (reference sequence). Healthy donors of bone marrow made up the group. PCR employed 60 Vbeta and 13 Jbeta primers. Some clones are missing from TCRdb's copy, which holds only in-frame ones; the method was immunoSEQ multiplex PCR. The sample holds approximately 190,000 clones; more than 70% are singletons and the top ten take approximately 1.8%. To note about this clone: Its antigen is as yet unknown.

Study findings and constraints: CMV serostatus stood as the only immune exposure information on hand. In vitro testing confirmed a few CMV-associated chains as specific for CMV antigens. Follow-up analysis found HLA locus-dependent TCR association rates, highest for DRB1 and lowest for HLA-C.

The chain is built from TRBV5-4 and TRBJ2-7, with D hard to call. The receptor was isolated from a man in his forties in good health and CMV-seropositive. Sequenced material: PBMCs. In nucleotides, the CDR3 is TGTGCCAGCAGCCTGGAACTGTCTGGCTACGAGCAGTACTTC. Translation gives CASSLELSGYEQYF.